This TCR beta chain was recovered during a study of cytomegalovirus exposure and HLA in healthy donors. A multiplex PCR was run with 60 Vbeta primers and 13 Jbeta primers. Libraries were prepared by immunoSEQ multiplex PCR; TCRdb keeps only in-frame clonotypes and omits some of them. The table includes over 150,000 clones, just under 80% detected once. The source of this sequence is a woman in her 50s in good health and CMV-seropositive. Sequenced input: PBMCs.

CDR3 DNA: TGTGCCAGCAGCGTAGCGGAGCGGCAGCCCCAGCATTTT. It yields the protein CASSVAERQPQHF. This chain joins TRBV9 and TRBJ1-5; D is unclear. Germline CDR1 is SGDLS and CDR2 is YYNGEE. Deletions cut 0 bases from V and 7 bases from J, with 8 bases between. The CDR3 contains 13 residues.